Below, one T cell receptor beta chain is given with its context. The antigen is not known. Trimming pared 0 bases from V and 9 bases from J, leaving 15 bases between. CDR1 is DFQATT and CDR2 is SNEGSKA in the germline V gene (reference sequence). This CDR3 is 14 amino acids long. The sample comes from a study of T cells in Graves' hyperthyroidism and ophthalmopathy. Findings and limits, study-wide: Patients with ophthalmopathy were separated from those with stable hyperthyroidism by a 13 V-J model. Most clonotypes expanded in thyroid above 0.001 were likewise present in blood.

Regions amplified from RNA transcripts were the TCR beta CDR3 regions. The HTBI primer set was used in a first-round RT-PCR of the TCR CDR3. TCRdb recomputed calls from the multiplex PCR reads with MiXCR, one row per CDR3 protein. The sample contains about 560,000 distinct CDR3 sequences, approximately 15% of which appear only once. Sequenced: blood. The clonotype comes from a woman aged 18-30 years with Graves' hyperthyroidism. The genes are TRBV20-1 and TRBJ2-1, with D possibly matching TRBD2 (5 bases). In DNA, the CDR3 is TGCAGTGCTAGAGAGATGGGGAACAGCGGTGAGCAGTTCTTC. This sequence encodes CSAREMGNSGEQFF.